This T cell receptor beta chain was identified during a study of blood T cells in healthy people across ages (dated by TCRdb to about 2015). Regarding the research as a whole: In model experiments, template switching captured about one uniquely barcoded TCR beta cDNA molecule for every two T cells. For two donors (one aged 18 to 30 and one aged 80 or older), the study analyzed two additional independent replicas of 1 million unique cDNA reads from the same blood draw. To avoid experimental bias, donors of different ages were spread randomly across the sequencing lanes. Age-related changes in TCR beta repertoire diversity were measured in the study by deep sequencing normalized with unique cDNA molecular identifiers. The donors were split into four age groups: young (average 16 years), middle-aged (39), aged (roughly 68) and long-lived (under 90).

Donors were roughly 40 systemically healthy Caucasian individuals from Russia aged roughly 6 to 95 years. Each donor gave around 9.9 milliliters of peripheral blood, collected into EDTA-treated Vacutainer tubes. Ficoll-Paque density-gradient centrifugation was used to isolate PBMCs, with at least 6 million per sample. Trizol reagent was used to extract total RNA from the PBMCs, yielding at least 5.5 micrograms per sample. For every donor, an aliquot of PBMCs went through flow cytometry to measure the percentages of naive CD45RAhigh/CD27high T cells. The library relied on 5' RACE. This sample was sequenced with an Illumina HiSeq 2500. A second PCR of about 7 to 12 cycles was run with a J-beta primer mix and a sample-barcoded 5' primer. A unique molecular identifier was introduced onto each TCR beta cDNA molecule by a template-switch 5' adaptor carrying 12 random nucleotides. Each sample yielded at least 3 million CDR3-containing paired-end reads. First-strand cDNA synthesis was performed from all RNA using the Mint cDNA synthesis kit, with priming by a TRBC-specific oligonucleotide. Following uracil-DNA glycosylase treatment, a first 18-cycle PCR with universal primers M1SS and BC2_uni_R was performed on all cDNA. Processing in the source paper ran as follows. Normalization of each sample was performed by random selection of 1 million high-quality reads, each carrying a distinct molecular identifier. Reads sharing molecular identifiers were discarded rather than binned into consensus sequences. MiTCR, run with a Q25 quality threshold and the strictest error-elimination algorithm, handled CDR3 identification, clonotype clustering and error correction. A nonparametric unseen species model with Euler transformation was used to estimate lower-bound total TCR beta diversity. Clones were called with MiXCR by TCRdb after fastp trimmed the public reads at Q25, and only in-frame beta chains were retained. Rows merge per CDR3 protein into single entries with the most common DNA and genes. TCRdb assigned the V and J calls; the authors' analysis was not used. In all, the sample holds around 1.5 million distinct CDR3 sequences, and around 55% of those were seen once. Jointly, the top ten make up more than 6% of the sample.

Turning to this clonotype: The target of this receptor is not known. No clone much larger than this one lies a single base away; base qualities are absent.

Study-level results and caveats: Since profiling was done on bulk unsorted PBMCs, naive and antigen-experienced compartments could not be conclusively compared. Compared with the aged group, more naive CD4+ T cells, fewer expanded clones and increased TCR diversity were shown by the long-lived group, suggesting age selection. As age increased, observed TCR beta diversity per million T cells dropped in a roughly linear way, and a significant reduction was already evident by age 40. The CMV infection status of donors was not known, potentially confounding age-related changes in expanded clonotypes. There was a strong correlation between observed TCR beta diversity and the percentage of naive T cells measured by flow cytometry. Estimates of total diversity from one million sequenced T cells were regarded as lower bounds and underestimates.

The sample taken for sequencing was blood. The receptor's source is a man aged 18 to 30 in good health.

CDR3 region: CASGGIVNQPQHF. The bases are TGTGCCAGCGGTGGAATTGTGAATCAGCCCCAGCATTTT. This chain joins TRBV6-2 or TRBV6-3 to TRBJ1-5; the D gene cannot be named for sure. From its cysteine to its phenylalanine, the CDR3 spans 13 amino acids. Kept here is only the CDR3 DNA, which spans 39 bases and is read in frame from base 1. V is shortened by 8 bases, J by 4 bases, and the region joining them spans 12 bases. CDR1 and CDR2, looked up from the germline V gene, are MNHEY and SVGEGT.